These T cell receptor beta chains were read from a single sample in a study of blood T cell repertoires in COVID-19. The table came from immunoSEQ multiplex PCR; TCRdb's copy has only in-frame clones and leaves some out. The table shows around 290,000 clones, with 75% to 95% occurring only once. Sequencing was done on a sample of PBMCs or T cells enriched from blood (not recorded which). These receptors all come from a woman aged 25-40 years who had recovered from COVID-19. CDR3s include the opening cysteine and the closing phenylalanine or tryptophan. D genes are given only for firm matches. Clone size appears in some rows only: once, few, many, or a class for an expanded clone.

clone size	J gene	D gene	V gene	CDR3 DNA	CDR3 protein
NA	TRBJ2-5	NA	TRBV28	TGTGCCAGCAGTTTATTACAGAACCAAGAGACCCAGTACTTC	CASSLLQNQETQYF
NA	TRBJ2-2	NA	TRBV5-5	TGTGCCAGCAGCTTTAGTGTCGGGGAGCTGTTTTTT	CASSFSVGELFF
NA	TRBJ1-2	TRBD1	TRBV19	TGTGCCAGTATGGGATCTTTGGACAGGGGCCAAGGCTACACCTTC	CASMGSLDRGQGYTF
NA	TRBJ1-4	NA	TRBV5-5	TGTGCCAGCAGCTCACCGACAGGAACGGGTTATGAAAAACTGTTTTTT	CASSSPTGTGYEKLFF
NA	TRBJ2-1	NA	TRBV12-3/TRBV12-4	TGTGCCAGCAGCGGCGGATACAATGAGCAGTTCTTC	CASSGGYNEQFF
NA	TRBJ1-5	NA	TRBV6-5	TGTGCCAGCAGAGCGCAGGGGAGTCAGCCCCAGCATTTT	CASRAQGSQPQHF
NA	TRBJ2-1	TRBD2	TRBV7-2	TGTGCCAGCAGCATAAGCGGGAGGATCGGCAATGAGCAGTTCTTC	CASSISGRIGNEQFF
NA	TRBJ1-3	NA	TRBV28	TGTGCCAGCGCGCCGGGAGACTCAGGAAACACCATATATTTT	CASAPGDSGNTIYF
once	TRBJ1-1	TRBD1	TRBV5-1	TGCGCCAGCACCACAGGGGGAGATACTGAAGCTTTCTTT	CASTTGGDTEAFF
NA	TRBJ2-7	NA	TRBV5-5	TGTGCCAGCTCATTTCAAGGGCAGGGCTACGAGCAGTACTTC	CASSFQGQGYEQYF
NA	TRBJ2-7	TRBD2	TRBV6-5	TGTGCCAGCAGCCCCGGGGTAGCGGGATCTTGGGAGCAGTACTTC	CASSPGVAGSWEQYF
NA	TRBJ2-6	TRBD1	TRBV3-1/TRBV3-2	TGTGCCAGCAGCGGGGACAGGGAAAGCTTCAACGTCCTGACTTTC	CASSGDRESFNVLTF
NA	TRBJ1-2	TRBD1	TRBV10-3	TGTGCCATCATGACAGGGTCGAACTATGGCTACACCTTC	CAIMTGSNYGYTF
NA	TRBJ1-1	NA	TRBV29-1	TGCAGCGTCCGGACACCGAACACTGAAGCTTTCTTT	CSVRTPNTEAFF
NA	TRBJ2-1	TRBD1	TRBV27	TGTGCCAGCAGCCTCCAGGGGGCTAATGAGCAGTTCTTC	CASSLQGANEQFF
NA	TRBJ1-2	NA	TRBV4-1	TGCGCCAGCAGCCAGGCCGGGTATGGCTACACCTTC	CASSQAGYGYTF
few	TRBJ2-1	NA	TRBV2	TGTGCCAGCAGTGTAACTAGGGTGGGCCTAAATGAGCAGTTCTTC	CASSVTRVGLNEQFF
NA	TRBJ1-3	NA	TRBV9	TGTGCCAGCAGCGACGGACCCATTACAGGCCGCTCTGGAAACACCATATATTTT	CASSDGPITGRSGNTIYF
NA	TRBJ2-5	NA	TRBV5-4	TGTGCCAGCAGCTTTTTGGCAGGGAAGTACCAAGAGACCCAGTACTTC	CASSFLAGKYQETQYF
once	TRBJ1-1	NA	TRBV6-5	TGTGCCAGCAGCCCAACGAGGGTCCTGAACACTGAAGCTTTCTTT	CASSPTRVLNTEAFF